This T cell receptor (beta chain) stems from a study of cytomegalovirus exposure and HLA in healthy donors. 13 Jbeta primers and 60 Vbeta primers were used for the PCR. Here immunoSEQ multiplex PCR was the method, and the copy in TCRdb shows in-frame clones only, minus some. The top ten hold 2% to 2.5% of the sample, which has around 170,000 clones, about 80% seen once. Trimming took 2 bases from V and 5 from J, leaving 11 bases between them. Germline-derived CDR1 and CDR2 are LNHDA and SQIVND (reference sequence). The CDR3 totals 14 residues. V is TRBV19 and J is TRBJ2-3, with D perhaps matching TRBD2 (5 bases). The sequencing input was PBMCs. This receptor was taken from a man aged 55 to 69 in good health and CMV-seronegative. In DNA form, the CDR3 reads TGTGCCAGTAGTATACTGAGCGGCGTAGATACGCAGTATTTT. Translation: CASSILSGVDTQYF.